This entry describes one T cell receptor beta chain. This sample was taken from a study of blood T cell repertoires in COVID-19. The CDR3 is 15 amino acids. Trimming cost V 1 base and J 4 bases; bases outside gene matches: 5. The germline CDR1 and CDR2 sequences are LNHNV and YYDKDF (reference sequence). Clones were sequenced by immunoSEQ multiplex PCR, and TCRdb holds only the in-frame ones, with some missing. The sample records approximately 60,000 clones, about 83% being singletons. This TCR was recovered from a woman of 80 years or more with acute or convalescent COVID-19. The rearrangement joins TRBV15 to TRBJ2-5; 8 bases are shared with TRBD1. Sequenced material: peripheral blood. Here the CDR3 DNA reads TGTGCCACCAGCAGAGGGGGAGACAGGGGAGAGACCCAGTACTTC. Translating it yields CATSRGGDRGETQYF.